The rows below give T cell receptor beta chains drawn from one sample of a study of cytomegalovirus exposure and HLA in healthy donors. TCRdb's copy holds only in-frame clones and misses some; the assay was immunoSEQ multiplex PCR. The data show around 150,000 clones, 64% seen once. The specimen was PBMCs. All receptors come from a woman in her 30s in good health and CMV-seropositive. CDR3s include the opening cysteine and the closing phenylalanine or tryptophan.

TRBV6-1	TRBJ1-2	CASSLRTGDGYTF
TRBV5-1	TRBJ2-5	CASSLGVGQETQYF
TRBV7-8	TRBJ2-7	CASSLHGLAGEQYF
TRBV7-9	TRBJ1-2	CASASGADNGYTF
TRBV4-2	TRBJ2-1	CASRRTSGGVASSYNEQFF
TRBV5-1	TRBJ2-7	CASSLYGQNYEQYF
TRBV2	TRBJ2-3	CASSARDPTDTQYF
TRBV2	TRBJ2-2	CASSQEGIPNTGELFF
TRBV29-1	TRBJ2-5	CSVEGSRGQETQYF
TRBV5-8	TRBJ1-4	CASSIPGQGSEKLFF
TRBV5-4	TRBJ2-5	CASSLAEETQYF
TRBV6-5	TRBJ1-2	CASSYGTGTYGYTF
TRBV29-1	TRBJ1-1	CSVSGGLEAFF
TRBV5-6	TRBJ2-7	CASSLASLAQYF
TRBV5-1	-	CASSGRRAYEQYF
TRBV7-2	TRBJ2-7	CASSFSSREQYF
TRBV7-8	TRBJ1-6	CASTGVGQGNSPLHF
TRBV7-8	TRBJ1-2	CASSATGSYGYTF
TRBV30	TRBJ1-2	CAWRPTDLNYGYTF
TRBV2	TRBJ1-2	CASGTALGYGYTF
TRBV11-2	TRBJ2-5	CASSLISYPGQYF
TRBV5-6	TRBJ1-1	CASSLPPGMSTEAFF
TRBV15	TRBJ2-1	CATSIRTSGSYEQFF
TRBV19	TRBJ2-5	CASSARTSGETQYF